Following are 19 T cell receptor beta chains from one sample sequenced in a study of early T cells in non-severe SARS-CoV-2 infection. TCRdb processed the 5' RACE reads anew with MiXCR; each CDR3 protein has one entry. The data show tens of thousands of distinct CDR3 sequences, 10% to 15% seen once. Sequencing was carried out using whole blood. These TCRs come from an adult who was a healthcare worker with PCR-confirmed SARS-CoV-2 infection or an uninfected control (not recorded which).

This clonotype was observed a handful of times. This chain connects TRBV27 to TRBJ2-1; D not resolved. The germline V and J ends were trimmed by 0 bases and 13 bases, with 16 bases remaining between them. The CDR3 is 14 residues long. Per germline, CDR1 MNHEY and CDR2 SMNVEV (reference sequence). CDR3 sequence (DNA): TGTGCCAGCAGTTTATCGTGGGGTTCGGTCCAACAGTTCTTC. The encoded protein is CASSLSWGSVQQFF.

This clonotype was seen many times. The chain couples TRBV18 to TRBJ1-1, with D unclear. Germline loops: CDR1 KGHSH, CDR2 LQKENI. Trimming pared 5 bases from V and 2 bases from J, leaving 12 bases between. This CDR3 is built from 14 residues. This chain's CDR3 is CASSVRTENTEAFF. The CDR3 nucleotides read TGTGCCAGCTCAGTGCGGACTGAAAACACTGAAGCTTTCTTT.

The gene calls are TRBV29-1 and TRBJ2-7; 11 bases are a match to TRBD2. The CDR3 has 14 amino acids. The V and J ends lost 8 bases and 4 bases, in that order; junction bases with no gene match: 10. CDR1 is SQVTM and CDR2 is ANQGSEA in the germline V gene. This CDR3 is CSFRGLAGGYEQYF. CDR3 coding DNA: TGCAGCTTCCGGGGGCTAGCGGGAGGTTACGAGCAGTACTTC.

This clonotype was detected only a few times. The chain has TRBV12-3 or TRBV12-4 and TRBJ1-5, with TRBD1 matching over 7 bases. V was pared by 3 bases and J by 2 bases, with 7 bases of the junction left unmatched. The CDR3 loop spans 16 amino acids. This CDR3 reads CASSFTGAVGNQPQHF. In nucleotides, the CDR3 is TGTGCCAGCAGTTTCACAGGGGCCGTTGGCAATCAGCCCCAGCATTTT.

This clonotype was seen repeatedly, ten times or more. V gene TRBV7-9 combines with J gene TRBJ2-5; D is unresolved. The CDR3 sequence is 12 residues long. Per germline, CDR1 SEHNR and CDR2 FQNEAQ (reference sequence). Trimming took off 2 bases at V and 5 bases at J, with 6 bases between the two ends. CDR3 residues: CASSLTTETQYF. DNA of the CDR3: TGTGCCAGCAGCTTAACTACTGAGACCCAGTACTTC.

This clonotype was counted a few times. The chain has TRBV29-1 and TRBJ2-3, with 7 nucleotides matching TRBD1. CDR1 and CDR2 (germline): SQVTM, ANQGSEA. The J segment lost 1 base and the V segment lost 5 bases, leaving 3 bases of the junction unmatched. The CDR3 runs to 13 residues. The CDR3 region has the DNA TGCAGCGTTAGGGGGCAAGGCACAGATACGCAGTATTTT. Protein product: CSVRGQGTDTQYF.

Only a few counts were recorded for this clonotype. The CDR3 DNA is TGTGCCAGCAGTTTGGCCACCACAGATACGCAGTATTTT. Protein product: CASSLATTDTQYF. V gene TRBV12-3 or TRBV12-4 combines with J gene TRBJ2-3, with D hard to call. There are 13 residues in the CDR3. V lost 3 bases, J lost 2 bases, and 6 bases lay in between.

V and J are TRBV7-2 and TRBJ2-1, with 12 bases that match TRBD2. The CDR3 loop spans 17 amino acids. CDR1 is SGHTA, CDR2 FQGNSA, per germline. Trimming at V came to 5 bases and at J to 9 bases, leaving 14 bases not matched to a gene. The CDR3 DNA reads as TGTGCCAGCAGCCGCCGACTAGCGGGAGCATTAACGAGTGAGCAGTTCTTC. It specifies CASSRRLAGALTSEQFF.

There are a few counts of this clonotype. This chain uses TRBV12-3 or TRBV12-4 with TRBJ1-1; D is possibly TRBD1 (5 bases). The CDR3 is 14 residues long. V shed 4 bases and J shed 1 base, with 10 bases lying between them. DNA for the CDR3: TGTGCCAGCAGTTCCGGAGGGGAGAACACTGAAGCTTTCTTT. It specifies CASSSGGENTEAFF.

The DNA for the CDR3 is TGTGCCACCAGCAGAGGTTCTAGCGGCCTCTACAATGAGCAGTTCTTC. This sequence encodes CATSRGSSGLYNEQFF. This chain joins TRBV15 and TRBJ2-1, with 7 positions matching TRBD2. The CDR3 length is 16 residues. The V gene's germline CDR1 is LNHNV and CDR2 YYDKDF (reference sequence). The V and J ends lost 1 base and 3 bases, in that order; junction bases with no gene match: 6.

The chain recombines TRBV29-1 with TRBJ2-5; D may correspond to TRBD1 or TRBD2 (5 bases each). V was clipped by 7 bases and J by 5 bases, with 14 bases between them. This CDR3 region has 12 residues. Germline CDR1 reads SQVTM; CDR2 reads ANQGSEA. CDR3 sequence reads: CSASGAGETQYF. The CDR3 DNA sequence: TGCAGCGCCTCCGGGGCAGGGGAGACCCAGTACTTC.

As for this clonotype: This may be a read error: a much more frequent sequence differs by one nucleotide. The chain couples TRBV6-5 to TRBJ1-5; the D is unclear. The CDR3 has 13 amino acids. The V end was cut by 10 bases, the J end by 8 bases, with 18 bases between. In germline, CDR1 is MNHEY, CDR2 SVGAGI. As DNA, the CDR3 is TGTGCCAACAGCCCCCCGGTCGGGAAGCCCCAGCATTTT. This gives the protein CANSPPVGKPQHF.

This clonotype was detected ten times or more. This chain connects TRBV12-3 or TRBV12-4 to TRBJ2-7, with D perhaps matching TRBD2 (6 bases). Trimming took 5 bases from V and 7 from J, leaving 15 bases between them. The CDR3 runs 13 residues. The CDR3 spells CASSRGLFREQYF. The CDR3 DNA is TGTGCCAGCAGTCGGGGACTTTTCCGGGAGCAGTACTTC.

The CDR3 DNA reads as TGCAGTGCTTACCCCCTAGCTGCGGCCATACAAGAGACCCAGTACTTC. It translates to CSAYPLAAAIQETQYF. The chain combines TRBV20-1 with TRBJ2-5; a possible D gene is TRBD2 (5 bases). Per the germline V gene, CDR1 is DFQATT and CDR2 is SNEGSKA (reference sequence). This CDR3 has 16 amino acids. Trimming stripped 5 bases from V and 2 bases from J, with 21 bases between.

This clonotype was detected ten times or more. The chain couples TRBV14 to TRBJ2-2, with D unresolved. This CDR3 has 14 amino acids. V was pared by 0 bases and J by 6 bases, with 8 bases between. Germline CDR1 and CDR2: SGHDN and FVKESK. The DNA for the CDR3 is TGTGCCAGCAGCCAAGAATATCGGGCCGGGGAGCTGTTTTTT. This encodes CASSQEYRAGELFF.

The chain recombines TRBV3-1 with TRBJ2-1, with a weak D call TRBD2 (6 bases). V was trimmed by 6 bases and J by 6 bases, leaving 12 bases between them. From germline, CDR1 is LGHDT and CDR2 YNNKEL (reference sequence). CDR3 length equals 13 residues. The CDR3 is CASSPLGGNEQFF. Here the CDR3 DNA reads TGTGCCAGCAGTCCCTTGGGGGGCAATGAGCAGTTCTTC.

This clonotype was counted only a few times. The chain combines TRBV6-2 or TRBV6-3 with TRBJ2-7, with 8 bases matching TRBD1. With 6 bases clipped from V and 5 bases from J, the junction kept 9 bases outside the gene matches. This CDR3 has 14 residues. Germline lookup yields CDR1 MNHEY and CDR2 SVGEGT. The DNA for the CDR3 is TGTGCCAGCAGAACCAGGCGGGACAGGAACGAGCAGTACTTC. Translating gives CASRTRRDRNEQYF.

Comment on this clonotype: A read error is possible here, since a much larger clone lies one base away. V and J are TRBV25-1 and TRBJ2-3; 7 bases agree with TRBD2. The CDR3 is made up of 16 amino acids. V trimming: 4 bases; J trimming: 1 base; junction bases outside the gene matches: 8. Germline-derived CDR1 and CDR2 are MGHDK and SYGVNS. Here the CDR3 reads CASSGLQRGRTDTQYF. The CDR3 nucleotides read TGTGCCAGCAGTGGATTGCAGCGGGGACGCACAGATACGCAGTATTTT. The full variable domain, rest sourced from reference TRBV25-1 and TRBJ2-3, is EADIYQTPRYLVIGTGKKITLECSQTMGHDKMYWYQQDPGMELHLIHYSYGVNSTEKGDLSSESTVSRIRTEHFPLTLESARPSHTSQYLCASSGLQRGRTDTQYFGPGTRLTVL.

This clonotype was seen more than once but under ten times. Its ends do not fully match the called genes, so a read error is possible. The V gene is TRBV7-3, the J gene TRBJ2-3; 14 bases are a match to TRBD2. This CDR3 contains 16 residues. Germline V gives CDR1 SGHTA, CDR2 FQGTGA. CDR3 sequence: CASSSGLAGGTDTQYF. The DNA of the CDR3 is TGTGCCAGCAGCTCCGGACTAGCGGGAGGCACAGACACGCAGTATTTT.